This TCR beta chain derives from a study of human T cells and chemical hapten exposure. Study details: Read at 6 days, the patch tests placed 0.01% DPC on the upper back.

This clonotype turned up a few times. MiXCR, applied by TCRdb to the RACE reads, yields one record per CDR3 protein. The repertoire has a few hundred thousand distinct CDR3 sequences, 7.5% to 10% of them found once; the top ten carry about 2.1%. Trimming at V came to 1 base and at J to 1 base, leaving 7 bases not matched to a gene. The germline V gene encodes CDR1 SQVTM and CDR2 ANQGSEA. The CDR3 runs 16 residues. Stated time point: pre-sensitization, week 0. The treatment here: therapeutic diphenylcyclopropenone sensitization with weekly scalp DPC. Whole blood that had not been fractionated was the source of extracted total RNA.

The input for sequencing was whole blood, taken in connection with sensitization to the hapten diphenylcyclopropenone (DPC). The clonotype comes from a woman between 40 and 50 years old with alopecia areata. Some clones in this sample may be carry-over from other donors' samples. The rearrangement links TRBV29-1 to TRBJ2-1; 7 bases are shared with TRBD2. Here the CDR3 DNA reads TGCAGCGTTGAAGTTGGGCTAGCGGCGTCCTACAATGAGCAGTTCTTC. Residues: CSVEVGLAASYNEQFF.